These T cell receptor beta chains were read from a single sample in a study of shared clonotypes between healthy human individuals. The assay was immunoSEQ multiplex PCR, and TCRdb's table has in-frame clones only and misses some. The sample records some 1,600,000 clones, roughly 98% being singletons. The sequencing sample was made of naive CD4+ T cells sorted from blood. These receptors came from a man aged 25-45 years in good health. Both conserved end residues are part of each CDR3. A D gene is named only where the DNA matches it firmly. The size entry is marked missing in some rows and otherwise reads once, few, many or a size class.

>NA|NA|TRBJ2-7|TRBV7-2
TGTGCCAGCAGCTTACCAGGGATCTACGAGCAGTACTTC
CASSLPGIYEQYF
>once|NA|TRBJ2-5|TRBV7-2
TGTGCCAGCAACCAGAGGGCGGCGGGGACCCAGTACTTC
CASNQRAAGTQYF
>NA|NA|TRBJ1-1|TRBV5-6
TGTGCCAGCAGCTTTAGGCCGACGAACACTGAAGCTTTCTTT
CASSFRPTNTEAFF
>NA|NA|TRBJ2-7|TRBV28
TGTGCCAGCAGTTTACAGGGGCCCGTCTACGAGCAGTACTTC
CASSLQGPVYEQYF
>NA|NA|TRBJ1-1|TRBV7-9
TGTGCCAGCAGCCCCAGGTCTCGGGGCGACACTGAAGCTTTCTTT
CASSPRSRGDTEAFF
>once|NA|TRBJ2-5|TRBV12-2
TGTGCAAGTCGCTGCGGACGGGAGACCCAGTACTTC
CASRCGRETQYF
>NA|NA|TRBJ2-7|TRBV11-3
TGTGCCAGCAGCTTAGATCTTAACTCCGAGCAGTACTTC
CASSLDLNSEQYF
>NA|TRBD2|TRBJ2-3|TRBV5-1
TGCGCCAGCAGCTTAGCGGGAGGTAGCACAGATACGCAGTATTTT
CASSLAGGSTDTQYF
>NA|NA|TRBJ2-7|TRBV6-6
TGTGCCAGCAGTCGGAAGAAGGGGACGGAGCAGTACTTC
CASSRKKGTEQYF
>NA|NA|TRBJ1-1|TRBV27
TGTGCCAGCAGAGGGTGGTCGGACACTGAAGCTTTCTTT
CASRGWSDTEAFF
>NA|TRBD2|TRBJ2-7|TRBV5-1
TGCGCCAGCAGCTTGGAGGTGACTAGCGGTTCCCGAGGGTCCTACGAGCAGTACTTC
CASSLEVTSGSRGSYEQYF
>NA|NA|TRBJ2-3|TRBV7-2
TGTGCCAGCACCCTCGCCGGGCCCACAGATACGCAGTATTTT
CASTLAGPTDTQYF
>NA|NA|TRBJ2-5|TRBV5-4
TGTGCCAGCAGCCGACGGCCGGACGACCAAGAGACTCAGTACTTC
CASSRRPDDQETQYF
>NA|TRBD2|TRBJ2-7|TRBV5-5
TGTGCCAGCAGCCGACTAGCGGCCAATTCCGAGCAGTACTTC
CASSRLAANSEQYF
>NA|TRBD1|TRBJ1-4|TRBV27
TGTGCCAGCAGTTTTTACAGGGGAACAACTAATGAAAAACTGTTTTTT
CASSFYRGTTNEKLFF
>NA|TRBD1|TRBJ2-7|TRBV6-5
TGTGCCAGCACCAGACAGGGGGCGTCTTACGAGCAGTACTTC
CASTRQGASYEQYF
>NA|TRBD2|TRBJ2-7|TRBV9
TGTGCCAGCAGCGTAGTGGCTAGCGGGAGCGCCGAGCAGTACTTC
CASSVVASGSAEQYF
>NA|TRBD1|TRBJ2-1|TRBV2
TGTGCCAGCAATGGACAGGGTGACGCTGAGCAGTTCTTC
CASNGQGDAEQFF
>once|TRBD1|TRBJ1-5|TRBV19
TGTGCCAGTAGTTCCAAGGACAGGCTCAATCAGCCCCAGCATTTT
CASSSKDRLNQPQHF
>NA|TRBD1|TRBJ2-1|TRBV29-1
TGCAGCGTTGAAGACGGGACAGGGAACTCCTACAATGAGCAGTTCTTC
CSVEDGTGNSYNEQFF
>NA|NA|TRBJ1-4|TRBV20-1
TGCAGTGCTAGAGACAGGGGAAGCTTGTTTTTT
CSARDRGSLFF
>NA|TRBD2|TRBJ2-1|TRBV2
TGTGCCAGCCGGAGACCTCGGACTAGTCCTAGTTATGAGCAGTTCTTC
CASRRPRTSPSYEQFF
>NA|TRBD2|TRBJ2-7|TRBV5-4
TGTGCCAGCGCCCCCTCCAGCGGGAGCTCCTACGAGCAGTACTTC
CASAPSSGSSYEQYF
>once|NA|TRBJ2-7|TRBV5-5
TGTGCCAGCAGCACCGGGCCCTCCTACGAGCAGTACTTC
CASSTGPSYEQYF
>NA|NA|TRBJ2-7|TRBV28
TGTGCCAGCAGTTTCTCCCGGGCGGGGGAGCAGTACTTC
CASSFSRAGEQYF
>NA|NA|TRBJ2-1|TRBV11-2
TGTGCCAGCAGCCCTTCGTACAATGAGCAGTTCTTC
CASSPSYNEQFF
>NA|NA|TRBJ1-2|TRBV10-3
TGTGCCATCAGTGAGAGAGAATTCGACTATGGCTACACCTTC
CAISEREFDYGYTF
>NA|NA|TRBJ2-3|TRBV4-1
TGCGCCAGCAGCCAAGATGACCGCGGCGACACAGATACGCAGTATTTT
CASSQDDRGDTDTQYF
>NA|TRBD2|TRBJ2-7|TRBV28
TGTGCCAGCTCACCGGGACTAGCGGGCCGCCGCACCTACGAGCAGTACTTC
CASSPGLAGRRTYEQYF
>NA|TRBD1|TRBJ1-4|TRBV7-9
TGTGCCAGCAGCCGGACAGGGGCTAATGAAAAACTGTTTTTT
CASSRTGANEKLFF
>NA|NA|TRBJ1-4|TRBV7-8
TGTGCCAGCAGCGCGCTTGTCTGGGGAACTAATGAAAAACTGTTTTTT
CASSALVWGTNEKLFF
>NA|NA|TRBJ2-5|TRBV19
TGTGCCAGTAGGTCCTTGGCCCGAGGGTACCAAGAGACCCAGTACTTC
CASRSLARGYQETQYF
>once|NA|TRBJ1-1|TRBV5-4
TGTGCCAGCAGCGCGGGGTCTGTTCTAAACACTGAAGCTTTCTTT
CASSAGSVLNTEAFF
>once|NA|TRBJ2-3|TRBV7-2
TGTGCCAGCAGCCCCCGGACTTTTTCTAGCACAGATACGCAGTATTTT
CASSPRTFSSTDTQYF
>NA|TRBD2|TRBJ2-1|TRBV7-9
TGTGCCAGCAGCTCCCTCCTAGCGGGAGGGCCGGTGTATGAGCAGTTCTTC
CASSSLLAGGPVYEQFF
>NA|NA|TRBJ1-4|TRBV11-2
TGTGCCAGCAGCTTAGACGGGGAACTGTTTTTT
CASSLDGELFF
>NA|NA|TRBJ2-2|TRBV5-1
TGCGCCAGCACCACCTCGGTGGCCGGGGAGCTGTTTTTT
CASTTSVAGELFF
>NA|NA|TRBJ2-3|TRBV5-6
TGTGCCAGCAGGCCCGGCGGGCTTTTGGAGGCAGATACGCAGTATTTT
CASRPGGLLEADTQYF
>NA|NA|TRBJ1-2|TRBV7-9
TGTGCCAGCAGCTTGGACAGTCTTGGCTACACCTTC
CASSLDSLGYTF
>NA|NA|TRBJ2-3|TRBV7-9
TGTGCCATCCCGGGACTGAGCACAGATACGCAGTATTTT
CAIPGLSTDTQYF
>NA|NA|TRBJ2-7|TRBV6-5
TGTGCCAGCAGTTCCTCCGGGTCCCCCTACGAGCAGTACTTC
CASSSSGSPYEQYF
>NA|NA|TRBJ2-7|TRBV10-3
TGTGCCATCACCTCGACAGGGACTCCCTACGAGCAGTACTTC
CAITSTGTPYEQYF
>NA|NA|TRBJ2-7|TRBV4-3
TGCGCCAGCAGCCAAGATTTGACGGCCTGGTGGTACGAGCAGTACTTC
CASSQDLTAWWYEQYF
>NA|TRBD1|TRBJ1-5|TRBV5-1
TGCGCCAGCAGCTCGGGACAGTCCAATCAGCCCCAGCATTTT
CASSSGQSNQPQHF
>NA|TRBD1|TRBJ2-2|TRBV5-4
TGTGCCAGCAGCACCAGACAGGGAAACACCGGGGAGCTGTTTTTT
CASSTRQGNTGELFF
>NA|NA|TRBJ2-2|TRBV7-9
TGTGCCAGCAGCTATAACAGGAGATCGAACACCGGGGAGCTGTTTTTT
CASSYNRRSNTGELFF